This T cell receptor (beta chain) was recovered during a study of blood T cell repertoires in COVID-19. V lost 6 bases and J 10 bases, leaving 21 bases between the germline ends. The germline V gene has CDR1 MNHEY and CDR2 SMNVEV (reference sequence). This CDR3 spans 14 amino acids. Sequencing used immunoSEQ multiplex PCR; TCRdb keeps in-frame clones, though not all of them. The sample yields about 200,000 clones, 85% to 90% seen once. This sequence joins TRBV27 and TRBJ1-1, with a tentative D call TRBD1 (6 bases). Sequenced input: peripheral blood. This receptor was obtained from a woman between 50 and 59 years old with acute or convalescent COVID-19. The CDR3 region is CASSSGHPRSGAFF. CDR3 nucleotide sequence: TGTGCCAGCAGCTCGGGACACCCGAGGTCAGGAGCTTTCTTT.